These 10 T cell receptor beta chains originate from one sample sequenced in a study of a mutant IDH1 vaccine in newly diagnosed glioma. Here immunoSEQ multiplex PCR was the method, and the copy in TCRdb shows in-frame clones only, minus some. The repertoire holds about 58,000 clones, with around 84% as singletons. Time point: week 5, during vaccination. Vaccine doses each comprised 300 ug of mutant IDH1 20-mer peptide, with topical imiquimod. Antigens of these TCRs are unknown. Sequenced here: PBMCs, sampled from a glioma patient whose treatment included an IDH1 peptide vaccine. The receptors stem from a woman in her fifties or sixties with glioma.

V gene TRBV4-2 combines with J gene TRBJ2-4, with D possibly being TRBD2 (5 bases). V was trimmed by 0 bases and J by 0 bases, leaving 9 bases between them. The CDR3 spans 16 residues. The germline CDR1 and CDR2 sequences are LGHNA and YNFKEQ. The CDR3 nucleotides are TGTGCCAGCAGCCAAGATTCGGGGTCAGCCAAAAACATTCAGTACTTC. The encoded protein is CASSQDSGSAKNIQYF.

The chain links TRBV2 to TRBJ1-1, with D perhaps TRBD1 (5 bases). This CDR3 comprises 13 residues. V lost 11 bases to trimming and J lost 0 bases, with 13 bases between them. Germline V CDR1 and CDR2: SNHLY, FYNNEI. The CDR3 is CADEDTMNTEAFF. In DNA form, the CDR3 reads TGTGCCGATGAGGACACAATGAACACTGAAGCTTTCTTT.

The chain couples TRBV9 to TRBJ1-2; 7 nucleotides align to TRBD1. V lost 4 bases and J lost 0; bases outside the gene matches: 3. The CDR3 runs 14 residues. The germline V gene has CDR1 SGDLS and CDR2 YYNGEE. For the CDR3, the DNA is TGTGCCAGCAGCCAAGGGACAGCTAACTATGGCTACACCTTC. This translates into CASSQGTANYGYTF.

The chain employs TRBV18 and TRBJ2-4, with D possibly TRBD1 on 5 matching bases. Germline CDR1 is KGHSH and CDR2 is LQKENI. The V end was cut by 3 bases, the J end by 0 bases, with 15 bases between. CDR3 length equals 17 residues. CDR3 protein: CASSPLDSHLAKNIQYF. The CDR3 coding sequence is TGTGCCAGCTCACCCCTCGACAGTCACTTAGCCAAAAACATTCAGTACTTC. Full variable domain (outside the CDR3, taken from reference TRBV18 and TRBJ2-4): NAGVMQNPRHLVRRRGQEARLRCSPMKGHSHVYWYRQLPEEGLKFMVYLQKENIIDESGMPKERFSAEFPKEGPSILRIQQVVRGDSAAYFCASSPLDSHLAKNIQYFGAGTRLSVL.

The J gene is TRBJ2-1, the V gene TRBV10-3; D call uncertain. Trimming shortened V by 2 bases and J by 10 bases, and 9 bases separated the two germline ends. Germline lookup yields CDR1 ENHRY and CDR2 SYGVKD. CDR3 length: 12 residues. The CDR3 sequence is CAISEPLQEQFF. CDR3 coding DNA: TGTGCCATCAGTGAGCCTCTCCAGGAGCAGTTCTTC.

The chain recombines TRBV10-1 with TRBJ2-3; maybe TRBD2 (6 bases). Germline-derived CDR1 and CDR2 are WNHNN and SYGVQD (reference sequence). There are 15 residues in the CDR3. Trimming pared 5 bases from V and 6 bases from J, leaving 18 bases between. In nucleotides, the CDR3 is TGCGCCAGCAGTATGGTTAAGGGAGGTCGGGATACGCAGTATTTT. Its protein product is CASSMVKGGRDTQYF.

The genes are TRBV27 and TRBJ1-6, with D perhaps matching TRBD1 (5 bases). The CDR3 runs 20 residues. Germline V gives CDR1 MNHEY, CDR2 SMNVEV (reference sequence). Between the trimmed V and J ends, which lost 5 bases and 0 bases, there was a span of 23 bases. CDR3 nucleotides: TGTGCCAGCAGTCCTCATTTCAAACCCATAGACAGCTCCTATAATTCACCCCTCCACTTT. Protein product: CASSPHFKPIDSSYNSPLHF.

The rearrangement uses TRBV19 and TRBJ1-1; the D is unclear. CDR3 length equals 14 residues. CDR1 and CDR2 from the germline V gene are LNHDA and SQIVND (reference sequence). V gave up 1 base and J gave up 0 bases, with 6 bases separating them. DNA for the CDR3: TGTGCCAGTAGTATAGGCAGCATGAACACTGAAGCTTTCTTT. This codes for CASSIGSMNTEAFF.

The CDR3, as DNA: TGTGCCAGCAGCTTGGGAGAAGCCTATGGCTACACCTTC. This gives the protein CASSLGEAYGYTF. The rearrangement joins TRBV5-6 to TRBJ1-2; no firm D call. The ends were cut back, 0 bases at V and 4 bases at J, with 7 bases in the middle. CDR1 and CDR2 from the germline V gene are SGHDT and YYEEEE. The CDR3 contains 13 residues.

This clone was counted once. The V and J genes are TRBV30 and TRBJ2-7, with a tentative D call TRBD1 (5 bases). V was cut by 4 bases and J by 2 bases, with 18 bases left in between. Germline values: CDR1 GTSNPN, CDR2 SVGIG (reference sequence). The CDR3 length is 15 residues. The CDR3 nucleotides are TGTGCCTGGATTGGTAGTACAGGACGAACCTACGAGCAGTACTTC. Protein product: CAWIGSTGRTYEQYF.